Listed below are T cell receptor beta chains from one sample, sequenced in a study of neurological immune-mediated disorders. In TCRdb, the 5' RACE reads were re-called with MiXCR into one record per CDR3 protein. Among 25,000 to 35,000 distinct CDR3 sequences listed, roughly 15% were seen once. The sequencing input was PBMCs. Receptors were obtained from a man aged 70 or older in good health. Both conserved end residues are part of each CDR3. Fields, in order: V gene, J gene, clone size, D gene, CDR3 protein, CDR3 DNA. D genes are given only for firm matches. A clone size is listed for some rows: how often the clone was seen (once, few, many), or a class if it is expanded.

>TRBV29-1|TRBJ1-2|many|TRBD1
CSVDRVENGYTF
TGCAGCGTGGACAGGGTGGAAAATGGCTACACCTTC
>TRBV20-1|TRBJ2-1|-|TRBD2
CSARTSGNNEQFF
TGCAGTGCTCGTACTAGCGGAAACAATGAGCAGTTCTTC
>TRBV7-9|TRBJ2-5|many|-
CASSLELEAEETQYF
TGTGCCAGCAGCTTAGAGCTGGAAGCCGAAGAGACCCAGTACTTC
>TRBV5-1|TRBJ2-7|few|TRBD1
CASSFGQGGYEQYF
TGCGCCAGCAGCTTCGGACAGGGGGGCTACGAGCAGTACTTC
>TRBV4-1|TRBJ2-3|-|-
CASSSTSGHPADTQYF
TGCGCCAGCAGCTCCACATCGGGACACCCCGCAGATACGCAGTATTTT
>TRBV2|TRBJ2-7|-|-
CASAGTLSSYEQYF
TGTGCCAGCGCCGGGACTCTTAGCTCCTACGAGCAGTACTTC
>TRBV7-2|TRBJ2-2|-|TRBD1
CASSPRDRGTGELLF
TGTGCCAGCAGTCCCCGGGACAGGGGAACCGGGGAGCTGCTTTTT
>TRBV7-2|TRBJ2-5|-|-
CASSPRQAYGTQYF
TGTGCCAGCAGCCCCCGACAGGCGTACGGGACCCAGTACTTC
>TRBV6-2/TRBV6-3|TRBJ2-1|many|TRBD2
CASTLLAGSYNEQFF
TGTGCCAGCACCCTACTAGCGGGGTCCTACAATGAGCAGTTCTTC
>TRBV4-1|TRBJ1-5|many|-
CASSRGQLSNQPQHF
TGCGCCAGCAGCCGAGGACAGTTGAGCAATCAGCCCCAGCATTTT
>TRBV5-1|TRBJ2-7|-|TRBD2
CASRGLAGAYEQYF
TGCGCCAGCCGAGGACTAGCGGGAGCCTACGAGCAGTACTTC
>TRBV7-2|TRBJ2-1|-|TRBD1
CTSSWAGGNEQFF
TGTACCAGCAGCTGGGCAGGGGGTAATGAGCAGTTCTTC
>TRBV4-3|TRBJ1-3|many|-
CASSQDRDLTVPTTGNTIYF
TGCGCCAGCAGCCAAGACCGGGACTTAACCGTTCCGACCACTGGAAACACCATATATTTT
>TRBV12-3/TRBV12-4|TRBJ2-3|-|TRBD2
CVSSCRGGSTDTQYF
TGTGTCAGCAGTTGTCGCGGGGGGAGCACAGATACGCAGTATTTT
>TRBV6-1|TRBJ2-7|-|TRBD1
CASSESAGGYEQYF
TGTGCCAGCAGTGAATCCGCAGGGGGCTACGAGCAGTACTTC
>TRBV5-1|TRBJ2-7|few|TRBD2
CASSLAGGSSYEQYF
TGCGCCAGCAGCCTGGCCGGCGGGAGCTCCTACGAGCAGTACTTC
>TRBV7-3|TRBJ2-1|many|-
CASSVQGASKYNEQFF
TGTGCCAGCAGCGTACAGGGTGCATCGAAGTACAATGAGCAGTTCTTC
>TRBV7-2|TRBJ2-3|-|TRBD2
CASSQNSGGTDTQYF
TGTGCCAGCAGCCAAAATAGCGGGGGCACAGATACGCAGTATTTT
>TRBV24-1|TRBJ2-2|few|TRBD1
CATSDLVSGTGDTGELFF
TGTGCCACCAGTGATTTAGTCAGTGGGACAGGGGACACCGGGGAGCTGTTTTTT
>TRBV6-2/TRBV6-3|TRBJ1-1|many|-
CASGDQKAFF
TGTGCCAGCGGTGACCAAAAAGCTTTCTTT
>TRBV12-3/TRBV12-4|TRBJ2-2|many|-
CASSFNLGYQPGELFF
TGTGCCAGCAGTTTCAACCTTGGCTACCAACCCGGGGAGCTGTTTTTT
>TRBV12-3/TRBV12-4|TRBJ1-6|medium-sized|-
CASRAGVDSPLHF
TGTGCCAGCCGTGCAGGGGTAGATTCACCCCTCCACTTT
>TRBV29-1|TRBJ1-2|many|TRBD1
CSVEELRGRGQGYTF
TGCAGCGTTGAGGAGTTAAGGGGCAGGGGGCAAGGCTACACCTTC
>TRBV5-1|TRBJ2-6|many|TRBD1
CASSLVDRVGANVLTF
TGCGCCAGCAGCTTGGTTGACAGGGTTGGGGCCAACGTCCTGACTTTC
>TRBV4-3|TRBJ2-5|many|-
CASSGVMGETQYF
TGCGCCAGCTCCGGGGTGATGGGAGAGACCCAGTACTTC
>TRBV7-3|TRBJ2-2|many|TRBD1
CASSQVRTGSTGELFF
TGTGCCAGCAGCCAAGTGCGGACAGGGAGCACCGGGGAGCTGTTTTTT
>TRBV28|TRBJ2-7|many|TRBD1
CASSIPGTVRLLLSDEQYF
TGTGCCAGCAGTATTCCCGGGACAGTACGTCTTTTGCTTTCGGACGAGCAGTACTTC
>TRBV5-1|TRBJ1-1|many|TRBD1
CASSNPGQLNTEAFF
TGCGCCAGCAGCAACCCGGGACAGCTGAACACTGAAGCTTTCTTT
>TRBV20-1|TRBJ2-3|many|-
CSAPRSGDDTDTQYF
TGCAGTGCCCCCCGTTCGGGGGACGACACAGATACGCAGTATTTT
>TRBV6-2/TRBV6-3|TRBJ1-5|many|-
CASSYAGVAQPQHF
TGTGCCAGCAGTTACGCGGGGGTCGCTCAGCCCCAGCATTTT
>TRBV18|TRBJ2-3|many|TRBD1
CASSPEGTGLFDTQYF
TGTGCCAGCTCACCAGAGGGGACAGGCCTCTTCGATACGCAGTATTTT
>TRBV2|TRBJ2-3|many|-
CASSEARQSTDTQYF
TGTGCCAGCAGTGAAGCAAGGCAGAGCACAGATACGCAGTATTTT
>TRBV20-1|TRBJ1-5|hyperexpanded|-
CSARPPGSRNQPQHF
TGCAGTGCTAGACCCCCGGGCAGCCGAAATCAGCCCCAGCATTTT
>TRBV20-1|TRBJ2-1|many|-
CSAPEWRGGEQFF
TGCAGTGCTCCCGAATGGAGGGGTGGTGAGCAGTTCTTC
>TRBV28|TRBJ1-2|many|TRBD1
CASREQGASGYTF
TGTGCCAGCAGAGAACAGGGGGCTTCTGGCTACACCTTC
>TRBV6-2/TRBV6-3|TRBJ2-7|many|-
CASSYWEAYEQYF
TGTGCCAGCAGTTACTGGGAAGCCTACGAGCAGTACTTC
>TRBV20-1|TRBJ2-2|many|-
CSARDKGPNTGELFF
TGCAGTGCTAGAGATAAGGGGCCGAACACCGGGGAGCTGTTTTTT
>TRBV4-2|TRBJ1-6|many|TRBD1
CASSQEDRDGNSPLHF
TGTGCCAGCAGCCAGGAGGACAGGGATGGGAATTCACCCCTCCACTTT
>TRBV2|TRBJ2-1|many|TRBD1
CASSGQGRYTNEQFF
TGTGCCAGCAGCGGACAGGGCCGGTATACAAATGAGCAGTTCTTC
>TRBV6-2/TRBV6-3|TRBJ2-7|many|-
CASNRPIRANYEQYF
TGTGCCAGCAACAGGCCGATTCGGGCTAACTACGAGCAGTACTTC
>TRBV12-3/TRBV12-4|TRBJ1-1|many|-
CASSLGGGGTEAFF
TGTGCCAGCAGTTTAGGGGGGGGTGGCACTGAAGCTTTCTTT